The 32 T cell receptor beta chains in this list originate from one sample, sequenced in a study of CD8+CD57+ T cells in acquired aplastic anemia. According to the study, genomic DNA was the template for TCR beta VDJ and CDR3 profiling. TCRdb itself ran the reads through MiXCR, one entry per CDR3 protein. The data hold approximately 32,000 distinct CDR3 sequences, with approximately 73% observed a single time. The sequenced material came from sorted CD4+, CD8+, or CD8+CD57+ T cells (not recorded which) from PBMCs. The receptors come from a human donor in good health, serving as a control.

Note on this clonotype: One end of the junction varies from germline; a read error may be responsible. The chain couples TRBV10-3 to TRBJ1-5; D is undetermined. Looked up from germline, CDR1 is ENHRY and CDR2 is SYGVKD. The CDR3 covers 14 residues. In DNA form, the CDR3 reads TGTGCCAGCAGTGATAATCCGGGGAATCAGCCCCAGCATTTT. It translates to CASSDNPGNQPQHF.

The rearrangement links TRBV9 to TRBJ1-2; D ambiguous. Trimming pared 4 bases from V and 2 bases from J, leaving 12 bases between. The germline V gene has CDR1 SGDLS and CDR2 YYNGEE. This CDR3 is 14 amino acids long. The CDR3 nucleotides read TGTGCCAGCAGCCGTCCAGTTGTAAACTATGGCTACACCTTC. Its translation is CASSRPVVNYGYTF.

The V and J genes are TRBV10-2 and TRBJ2-3, with 15 bases matching TRBD2. The CDR3 spans 15 residues. V shed 7 bases and J 4 bases; nucleotides not matched to a gene: 3. The germline CDR1 and CDR2 sequences are WSHSY and SAAADI. The CDR3 coding sequence is TGCGCCAGCACTGGACTAGCGGGAGGGGCAGATACGCAGTATTTT. This sequence encodes CASTGLAGGADTQYF.

This clonotype occurred a few times. This sequence joins TRBV7-9 and TRBJ2-5; no definite D call. CDR1 SEHNR and CDR2 FQNEAQ come from the germline V gene (reference sequence). Trimming shortened V by 5 bases and J by 1 base, and 8 bases separated the two germline ends. The CDR3 length is 13 residues. DNA for the CDR3: TGTGCCAGCAGCCAGCCCAGCCAAGAGACCCAGTACTTC. Amino acids: CASSQPSQETQYF.

This clonotype has just one count. CDR3 DNA sequence: TGCGCCAGCAGCTTCCAGAGTGGCAGAAATTCACCCCTCCACTTT. Its protein is CASSFQSGRNSPLHF. The chain carries TRBV5-1 and TRBJ1-6; D is unresolved. V lost 2 bases, J lost 7 bases, and 13 bases lay in between. The CDR3 is 15 amino acids. Germline lookup yields CDR1 SGHRS and CDR2 YFSETQ.

The gene calls are TRBV19 and TRBJ1-2; TRBD1 matches at 7 bases. The CDR3 runs to 16 residues. Germline CDR1 is LNHDA and CDR2 is SQIVND (reference sequence). The ends lost 6 bases at V and 4 bases at J; junction bases unmatched: 14. This CDR3 is CASSSPDRVSRYGYTF. CDR3 in DNA: TGTGCCAGTAGCTCACCTGACAGGGTATCCCGCTATGGCTACACCTTC.

This sequence joins TRBV7-9 and TRBJ1-1, with D unclear. The CDR3 runs 11 residues. Between the trimmed V and J ends, which lost 3 bases and 7 bases, there was a span of 6 bases. From germline, CDR1 is SEHNR and CDR2 FQNEAQ (reference sequence). CDR3 loop: CASSFYSEAFF. Here the CDR3 DNA reads TGTGCCAGCAGCTTCTACAGTGAAGCTTTCTTT.

V and J are TRBV19 and TRBJ1-2; 8 bases are shared with TRBD1. The length of the CDR3 is 15 residues. Trimming took 0 bases from V and 8 from J; bases not matched to a gene: 8. Germline CDR1 reads LNHDA; CDR2 reads SQIVND (reference sequence). Written as DNA, the CDR3 is TGTGCCAGTAGTATAGATCATTCAGGGGGCGGCGGCTACACCTTC. Its translation: CASSIDHSGGGGYTF.

The V and J genes are TRBV28 and TRBJ1-1; D gene uncertain. V was shortened by 3 bases and J by 1 base, with 12 bases between the two germline ends. This CDR3 is 15 amino acids long. Germline V CDR1 and CDR2: MDHEN, SYDVKM. The CDR3 reads CASSFTPDRNTEAFF. CDR3 nucleotide sequence: TGTGCCAGCAGTTTTACCCCAGATAGGAACACTGAAGCTTTCTTT.

To note about this clonotype: The conserved phenylalanine or tryptophan is not found at the CDR3 terminus, so this likely reflects a read error. The rearrangement links TRBV4-1 to TRBJ1-1; 11 positions match TRBD1. Germline CDR1 is MGHRA and CDR2 is YSYEKL. V trimming: 8 bases; J trimming: 8 bases; junction bases outside the gene matches: 13. This CDR3 comprises 15 residues. The CDR3 nucleotides read TGCGCCAGCTTGGCCTGGGGGACAGGGGGGACCGAAGCTTTCCTT. The encoded protein is CASLAWGTGGTEAFL.

The genes are TRBV29-1 and TRBJ1-2; no clear D. CDR1 is SQVTM and CDR2 is ANQGSEA in the germline V gene. V was cut by 7 bases and J by 2 bases, with 20 bases left in between. The CDR3 length is 15 residues. The CDR3 nucleotides are TGCAGCGCCCAGGCGGCAGGAATCGCCAACTATGGCTACACCTTC. It codes for CSAQAAGIANYGYTF.

The genes are TRBV14 and TRBJ1-1, with D maybe TRBD1 (5 bases). The CDR3 is made up of 17 amino acids. V was pared by 3 bases and J by 1 base, with 18 bases between. Germline-derived CDR1 and CDR2 are SGHDN and FVKESK. The CDR3 coding sequence is TGTGCCAGCAGCCAGTCAGCGCTCCACGGGGCGAACACTGAAGCTTTCTTT. Translated: CASSQSALHGANTEAFF.

The chain recombines TRBV6-1 with TRBJ2-1; D is possibly TRBD1 or TRBD2 (7 bases each). V lost 4 bases, J lost 4 bases, and 11 bases lay in between. CDR1 and CDR2 (germline): MNHNS, SASEGT. The CDR3 is 14 residues long. CDR3 region: CASSVQGGYNEQFF. CDR3 in DNA: TGTGCCAGCAGTGTTCAGGGGGGGTACAATGAGCAGTTCTTC.

By sample fraction, this clonotype is large (0.1 to 1%). The J gene is TRBJ2-7, the V gene TRBV6-2 or TRBV6-3, with D possibly TRBD1 on 7 matching bases. V lost 8 bases, J lost 1 base, and 15 bases lay in between. Germline values: CDR1 MNHEY, CDR2 SVGEGT. The CDR3 consists of 14 residues. CDR3 loop: CASGGTAFSYEQYF. In DNA form, the CDR3 reads TGTGCCAGCGGAGGGACAGCCTTTTCCTACGAGCAGTACTTC.

CDR3 coding DNA: TGTGCCAGCAGTGAGGGATTCTCTGAAGCTTTCTTT. Translation: CASSEGFSEAFF. The chain joins TRBV2 to TRBJ1-1; D unclear. The germline V gene encodes CDR1 SNHLY and CDR2 FYNNEI. Trimming removed 3 bases at V and 6 bases at J, with 8 bases between. The CDR3 extends over 12 amino acids.

The V gene is TRBV7-2, the J gene TRBJ2-2; TRBD1 matches at 7 bases. The germline V gene has CDR1 SGHTA and CDR2 FQGNSA. V shed 0 bases, J shed 4 bases, and the junction held 5 bases outside the gene matches. CDR3 length: 16 amino acids. CDR3 residues: CASSLATQGTTGELFF. In DNA form, the CDR3 reads TGTGCCAGCAGCTTAGCGACACAGGGGACCACCGGGGAGCTGTTTTTT.

The chain is built from TRBV5-1 and TRBJ2-7; 8 positions agree with TRBD1. V was clipped by 1 base and J by 6 bases; unmatched bases: 0. The germline V gene encodes CDR1 SGHRS and CDR2 YFSETQ. The CDR3 extends over 12 amino acids. CDR3 bases: TGCGCCAGCAGCTTGACAGGGGGCGAGCAGTACTTC. Translating it yields CASSLTGGEQYF.

The CDR3 here is CASRGGNTDTQYF. CDR3 nucleotides: TGTGCCAGCAGGGGGGGGAACACAGATACGCAGTATTTT. This chain connects TRBV2 to TRBJ2-3; 7 bases are shared with TRBD2. The junction had 2 bases not matched to a gene; V was cut back by 6 bases and J by 2 bases. CDR3 size: 13 residues. CDR1 is SNHLY, CDR2 FYNNEI, per germline. The full variable domain, with the rest looked up from reference TRBV2 and TRBJ2-3, is EPEVTQTPSHQVTQMGQEVILRCVPISNHLYFYWYRQILGQKVEFLVSFYNNEISEKSEIFDDQFSVERPDGSNFTLKIRSTKLEDSAMYFCASRGGNTDTQYFGPGTRLTVL.

The V and J genes are TRBV20-1 and TRBJ2-3; D perhaps matches TRBD2 (6 bases). V was trimmed by 3 bases and J by 1 base, leaving 11 bases between them. Germline CDR1 is DFQATT and CDR2 is SNEGSKA (reference sequence). The CDR3 contains 14 residues. CDR3: CSASSGEGTDTQYF. The CDR3 bases are TGCAGTGCTAGCTCGGGGGAGGGCACAGATACGCAGTATTTT.

On this clonotype: The junction does not match germline at one end; this may be a read error. The J gene is TRBJ2-2, the V gene TRBV7-2; 9 bases are shared with TRBD1. Germline values: CDR1 SGHTA, CDR2 FQGNSA. This CDR3 region has 15 residues. The CDR3 is CASSPGTGRTGELVF. The CDR3 DNA is TGTGCCAGCAGCCCAGGGACAGGGAGGACCGGGGAGCTGGTTTTT.

About this clonotype itself: An end of the junction differs from the germline gene, which may be a read error. The J gene is TRBJ2-2, the V gene TRBV13, with TRBD2 identical over 9 bases. The CDR3 extends over 15 amino acids. Germline V gene data show CDR1 as PRHDT and CDR2 as FYEKMQ (reference sequence). The CDR3 here is CASSPGASGAGELFF. In nucleotides, the CDR3 is TGTGCCAGCAGCCCAGGGGCTAGCGGGGCCGGGGAGCTGTTTTTC.

This clonotype was observed a single time. CDR3 loop: CATSEHRTGKQETQYF. CDR3 coding DNA: TGTGCCACCAGCGAGCACAGGACTGGGAAGCAAGAGACCCAGTACTTC. This rearrangement joins TRBV15 to TRBJ2-5; D tentatively reads TRBD1 or TRBD2 (5 bases each). The V gene lost 5 bases and the J gene lost 2 bases, with 18 bases spanning the gap. The CDR3 runs 16 residues. Germline V gene data show CDR1 as LNHNV and CDR2 as YYDKDF (reference sequence).

This clonotype was seen only a few times. V and J are TRBV19 and TRBJ2-3; D gene ambiguous. V shed 6 bases and J shed 0 bases, with 10 bases lying between them. Germline V CDR1 and CDR2: LNHDA, SQIVND (reference sequence). The CDR3 runs to 14 residues. The CDR3 loop is CASRPGRSTDTQYF. The CDR3 nucleotides read TGTGCCAGTAGGCCCGGACGTAGCACAGATACGCAGTATTTT.

The chain combines TRBV29-1 with TRBJ2-5; 7 nucleotides agree with TRBD2. V dropped 1 base and J dropped 5; count of bases not matched to a gene: 4. The CDR3 is 13 residues long. Germline CDR1 reads SQVTM; CDR2 reads ANQGSEA. CDR3 amino acids: CSVEVGGRETQYF. The CDR3 nucleotides are TGCAGCGTTGAAGTGGGAGGGAGGGAGACCCAGTACTTC.

By sample share, this clonotype is medium-sized. The J gene is TRBJ2-7, the V gene TRBV5-1, with TRBD2 identical over 8 bases. The CDR3 is 15 amino acids. Germline-derived CDR1 and CDR2 are SGHRS and YFSETQ. Trimming cost V 0 bases and J 1 base; bases outside gene matches: 3. The CDR3 here is CASSLEVAGSYEQYF. The CDR3 region has the DNA TGCGCCAGCAGCTTGGAAGTAGCGGGGTCCTACGAGCAGTACTTC.

This chain links TRBV10-3 with TRBJ1-2, with 10 bases fitting TRBD1. With 2 bases clipped from V and 7 bases from J, the junction kept 10 bases outside the gene matches. CDR1 and CDR2 (germline): ENHRY, SYGVKD. This CDR3 spans 16 amino acids. DNA for the CDR3: TGTGCCATCAGTGAGGCAGGGACAGGGGCTTCGGGTGGCTACACCTTC. Residues: CAISEAGTGASGGYTF.

The chain carries TRBV10-3 and TRBJ2-1; D is ambiguous. Germline values: CDR1 ENHRY, CDR2 SYGVKD. The CDR3 sequence is 15 residues long. The V gene lost 0 bases and the J gene lost 1 base, with 7 bases spanning the gap. Written as DNA, the CDR3 is TGTGCCATCAGTGAGTCCACGGGTTCCTACAATGAGCAGTTCTTC. Translating it yields CAISESTGSYNEQFF.

V gene TRBV24-1 combines with J gene TRBJ2-5; 10 bases line up with TRBD1. The germline CDR1 and CDR2 sequences are KGHDR and SFDVKD. Germline trimming cut 4 bases from V and 2 bases from J; bases unmatched to any gene: 6. This CDR3 has 16 amino acids. This CDR3 reads CATSEATGGLQETQYF. CDR3 in DNA: TGTGCCACCAGTGAGGCGACAGGGGGCTTACAAGAGACCCAGTACTTC.

V gene TRBV2 combines with J gene TRBJ1-1; 9 nucleotides match TRBD1. V lost 5 bases and J lost 3; bases outside the gene matches: 4. The germline V gene has CDR1 SNHLY and CDR2 FYNNEI. This CDR3 is built from 14 residues. As DNA, the CDR3 is TGTGCCAGCAGTCGGACAGGGGCGGACACTGAAGCTTTCTTT. Translated, it gives CASSRTGADTEAFF.

This chain uses TRBV29-1 with TRBJ1-2, with 8 bases lining up with TRBD1. The germline CDR1 and CDR2 sequences are SQVTM and ANQGSEA. The CDR3 runs to 12 residues. DNA of the CDR3: TGCAGTGCTCGAACAGGGGGCTATGGCTACACCTTC. Its translation: CSARTGGYGYTF.

V usage is TRBV29-1 and J usage is TRBJ1-2; maybe TRBD1 (5 bases). The CDR3 consists of 12 residues. Trimming removed 6 bases from V and 4 bases from J, with 12 bases in between. Germline V gene data show CDR1 as SQVTM and CDR2 as ANQGSEA. CDR3 sequence (DNA): TGCAGCGTCCGGGAGGGGAGCTATGGCTACACCTTC. Encoded protein: CSVREGSYGYTF.

J is TRBJ1-1 and V is TRBV25-1, with D uncertain. Germline loops: CDR1 MGHDK, CDR2 SYGVNS. The CDR3 is 13 amino acids. Trimming took off 11 bases at V and 0 bases at J, with 13 bases between the two ends. The CDR3 sequence is CASQLTMNTEAFF. CDR3 coding DNA: TGTGCCTCACAGTTAACTATGAACACTGAAGCTTTCTTT.